This T cell receptor beta chain stems from a study of cytomegalovirus exposure and HLA in healthy donors. Deletions cut 3 bases from V and 10 bases from J, with 13 bases between. CDR1 and CDR2 from the germline V gene are WSHSY and SAAADI. The CDR3 spans 14 residues. The PCR had 60 Vbeta and 13 Jbeta primers. The data were produced by immunoSEQ multiplex PCR, yet TCRdb's version contains in-frame clones alone and is incomplete. The sample shows roughly 130,000 clones, roughly 86% of them seen only once. The sample comprised PBMCs. V is TRBV10-2 and J is TRBJ1-6; D gene ambiguous. The source of this sequence is a woman aged 40 to 50 in good health and CMV-seronegative. CDR3 coding DNA: TGCGCCAGCAGTGACGAGGGAGTAAGGTCACCCCTCCACTTT. Its translation: CASSDEGVRSPLHF.